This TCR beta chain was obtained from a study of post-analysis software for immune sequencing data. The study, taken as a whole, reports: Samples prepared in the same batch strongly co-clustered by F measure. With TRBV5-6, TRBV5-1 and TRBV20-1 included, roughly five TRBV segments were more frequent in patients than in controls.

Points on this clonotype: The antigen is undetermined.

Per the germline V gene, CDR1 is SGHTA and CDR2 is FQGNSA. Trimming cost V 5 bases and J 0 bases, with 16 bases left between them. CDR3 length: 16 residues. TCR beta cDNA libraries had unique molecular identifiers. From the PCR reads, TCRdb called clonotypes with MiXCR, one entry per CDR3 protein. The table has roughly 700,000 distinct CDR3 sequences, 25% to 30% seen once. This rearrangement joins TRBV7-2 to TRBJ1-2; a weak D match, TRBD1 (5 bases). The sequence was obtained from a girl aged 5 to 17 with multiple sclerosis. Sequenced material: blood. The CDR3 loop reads CASSRLHGRANYGYTF. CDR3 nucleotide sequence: TGTGCCAGCAGCCGGTTACACGGCAGGGCTAACTATGGCTACACCTTC.